This TCR beta chain originates from a study of blood T cell repertoires in COVID-19. Study context: Spain, Italy and the United States supplied samples that represented acute and convalescent COVID-19.

Original processing methods: How many nucleated cells were present was estimated from reference gene primer amplification. Here immunoSEQ multiplex PCR was the method, and the copy in TCRdb shows in-frame clones only, minus some. The D gene and trimming were derived from the DNA, and the V and J assignments and clone size from that table. The sample lists under 250,000 clones, 80% to 85% occurring once. A single count supports this clone. Looked up from germline, CDR1 is SGDLS and CDR2 is YYNGEE. This CDR3 has 14 amino acids. Trimming removed 4 bases from V and 4 bases from J, with 14 bases in between.

The sequence came from a man over 45 with active or convalescent COVID-19. Sequenced: peripheral blood. The chain uses TRBV9 and TRBJ1-2, with D perhaps matching TRBD1 (5 bases). For the CDR3, the DNA is TGTGCCAGCAGCTCGACAGATTGGGTCTATGGCTACACCTTC. This gives the protein CASSSTDWVYGYTF.